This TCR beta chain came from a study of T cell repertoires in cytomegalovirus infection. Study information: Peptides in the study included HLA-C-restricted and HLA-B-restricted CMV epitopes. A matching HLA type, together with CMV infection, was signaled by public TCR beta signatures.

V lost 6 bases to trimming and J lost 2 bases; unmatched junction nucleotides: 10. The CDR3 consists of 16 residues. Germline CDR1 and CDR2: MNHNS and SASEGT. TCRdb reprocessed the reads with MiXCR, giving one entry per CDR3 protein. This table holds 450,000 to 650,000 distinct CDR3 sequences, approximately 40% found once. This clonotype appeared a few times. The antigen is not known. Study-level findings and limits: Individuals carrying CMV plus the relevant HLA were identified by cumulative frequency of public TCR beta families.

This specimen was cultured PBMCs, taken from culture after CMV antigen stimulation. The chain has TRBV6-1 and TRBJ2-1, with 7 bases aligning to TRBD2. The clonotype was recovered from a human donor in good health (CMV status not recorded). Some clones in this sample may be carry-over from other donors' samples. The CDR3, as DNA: TGTGCCAGCAGGGGAGCGGGGAGGACCACCTACAATGAGCAGTTCTTC. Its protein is CASRGAGRTTYNEQFF.